The source of this T cell receptor beta chain is a study of human T cells and chemical hapten exposure. Study as a whole: Skin on the upper inner arm, 2 cm by 2 cm in size, was sensitized with 2% DPC. Mostly female, the patients presented with alopecia areata, totalis or universalis.

CDR3 size: 17 residues. Described time point: patch test 1, 2 weeks after DPC sensitization. Treatment defined: therapeutic diphenylcyclopropenone sensitization with weekly scalp DPC. TCRdb independently ran MiXCR on the RACE reads; one entry per CDR3 protein. The data show some 120,000 distinct CDR3 sequences, with roughly 12% seen just once and 1.4% held by the top ten. The receptor comes from a woman between 45 and 60 years old with alopecia areata. Some clones in this sample may be carry-over from other donors' samples. This sequence joins TRBV12-2 and TRBJ1-6. TRBV12-2 is described as a pseudogene. The starting material was whole blood, obtained in connection with sensitization to the hapten diphenylcyclopropenone (DPC). CDR3 bases: TGTGCAAGTCGCTTAGACGGCAGCCATATCCACAATTCACCCCTCCACTTT. Residues: CASRLDGSHIHNSPLHF.